This passage covers 27 T cell receptor beta chains from one sample sequenced in a study of T cell changes during pregnancy in multiple sclerosis. Libraries were prepared by immunoSEQ multiplex PCR; TCRdb keeps only in-frame clonotypes and omits some of them. The table shows fewer than 45,000 clones, with 88% occurring only once. Sequenced here: CD8+ T cells from peripheral blood mononuclear cells, sampled in the third trimester of pregnancy. The origin of the receptors is a female donor with multiple sclerosis, enrolled in a pregnancy study.

This clone was found once. The V call is TRBV19, the J call TRBJ1-1, with TRBD1 as a possible D gene (5 bases). Germline V gene data show CDR1 as LNHDA and CDR2 as SQIVND (reference sequence). Trimming left V 10 bases short and J 0 bases short, with 24 bases between. The CDR3 is made up of 17 amino acids. CDR3 nucleotides: TGTGCCACCCGACCCGGGGGGACGACAGACATGAACACTGAAGCTTTCTTT. Translated, it gives CATRPGGTTDMNTEAFF.

The chain links TRBV14 to TRBJ2-7, with D possibly TRBD2 on 5 matching bases. In germline, CDR1 is SGHDN, CDR2 FVKESK. The CDR3 is 14 amino acids. V was pared by 5 bases and J by 6 bases, with 17 bases between. The CDR3: CASSEMPGWGEQYF. In nucleotides, the CDR3 is TGTGCCAGCAGCGAGATGCCGGGGTGGGGCGAGCAGTACTTC.

This chain joins TRBV5-8 and TRBJ1-2, with TRBD1 matching over 9 bases. This CDR3 spans 16 amino acids. From germline, CDR1 is SGHTS and CDR2 YDEGEE. With V trimmed by 5 bases and J by 4 bases, 12 bases remained unmatched. CDR3 region: CASSLDRGGTTYGYTF. DNA of the CDR3: TGTGCCAGCAGTCTTGACAGGGGGGGGACCACCTATGGCTACACCTTC.

The chain uses TRBV2 and TRBJ2-3; D call uncertain. Germline V lookup: CDR1 SNHLY, CDR2 FYNNEI. The V gene lost 7 bases and the J gene lost 2 bases, with 10 bases spanning the gap. The CDR3 loop spans 13 amino acids. The CDR3 is CASTPGDTDTQYF. CDR3 nucleotides: TGTGCCAGCACCCCGGGTGACACAGATACGCAGTATTTT.

The J gene is TRBJ2-1, the V gene TRBV4-1, with D perhaps matching TRBD2 (7 bases). V was trimmed by 0 bases and J by 3 bases, leaving 15 bases between them. The V gene's germline CDR1 is MGHRA and CDR2 YSYEKL. The CDR3 contains 17 residues. In nucleotides, the CDR3 is TGCGCCAGCAGCCAAGAATCGGGGGGCCTCTTCTACAATGAGCAGTTCTTC. Translation: CASSQESGGLFYNEQFF.

The chain has TRBV5-6 and TRBJ1-3; perhaps TRBD1 as D (6 bases). This CDR3 region has 13 residues. Germline CDR1 is SGHDT and CDR2 is YYEEEE. Trimming took off 2 bases at V and 9 bases at J, with 12 bases between the two ends. CDR3 coding DNA: TGTGCCAGCAGCTTCGGGACACCAGGCACCATATATTTT. Protein product: CASSFGTPGTIYF. The entire variable domain, with the rest obtained from reference TRBV5-6 and TRBJ1-3, is as follows: DAGVTQSPTHLIKTRGQQVTLRCSPKSGHDTVSWYQQALGQGPQFIFQYYEEEERQRGNFPDRFSGHQFPNYSSELNVNALLLGDSALYLCASSFGTPGTIYFGEGSWLTVV.

The chain carries TRBV7-9 and TRBJ1-2; 12 bases match TRBD1. Germline CDR1 SEHNR, CDR2 FQNEAQ (reference sequence). The length of the CDR3 is 15 residues. V was pared by 5 bases and J by 4 bases, with 5 bases of the junction left unmatched. CDR3 loop: CASSTGQGAIYGYTF. The CDR3 coding sequence is TGTGCCAGCAGCACGGGACAGGGGGCGATCTATGGCTACACCTTC.

This clone was detected once. The chain recombines TRBV4-1 with TRBJ2-1; 8 bases agree with TRBD2. The V gene end was trimmed by 4 bases and the J gene end by 3 bases; junction bases not matched to a gene: 5. The CDR3 contains 15 residues. The germline gives CDR1 MGHRA, CDR2 YSYEKL. This CDR3 is CASSLSGGLYNEQFF. In DNA form, the CDR3 reads TGCGCCAGCAGCCTGAGCGGGGGACTCTACAATGAGCAGTTCTTC.

The CDR3 coding sequence is TGTGCCAGCAGCCGGGACAGGAGAGCTTTCTTT. Translation gives CASSRDRRAFF. This chain connects TRBV21-1 to TRBJ1-1; TRBD1, the table's D call, lacks a check against the DNA. TRBV21-1 is flagged as a pseudogene. This CDR3 is 11 amino acids long.

The chain has TRBV5-6 and TRBJ2-1; D not certain. Germline lookup yields CDR1 SGHDT and CDR2 YYEEEE. Trimming took off 4 bases at V and 7 bases at J, with 12 bases between the two ends. The CDR3 length is 13 residues. The CDR3 loop is CASSKWSRNEQFF. CDR3 in DNA: TGTGCCAGCAGCAAATGGAGTAGGAATGAGCAGTTCTTC.

The chain combines TRBV13 with TRBJ2-7; D not resolved. CDR1 and CDR2 from the germline V gene are PRHDT and FYEKMQ (reference sequence). The CDR3 loop spans 12 amino acids. Trimming cost V 3 bases and J 3 bases, with 6 bases left between them. The CDR3 spells CASSLNSYEQYF. The CDR3 DNA reads as TGTGCCAGCAGCTTGAACAGCTACGAGCAGTACTTC.

This clone was observed once. The chain carries TRBV5-4 and TRBJ1-4; 8 bases match TRBD1. V was clipped by 4 bases and J by 8 bases; unmatched bases: 10. From germline, CDR1 is SGHNT and CDR2 YYREEE (reference sequence). This CDR3 comprises 15 residues. This CDR3 is CASSSTGTGGEKLFF. Here the CDR3 DNA reads TGTGCCAGCAGCAGCACCGGGACAGGAGGGGAAAAACTGTTTTTT.

The chain combines TRBV6-1 with TRBJ2-3, with TRBD2 matching 13 bases. With V trimmed by 4 bases and J by 6 bases, 4 bases remained unmatched. Germline loops: CDR1 MNHNS, CDR2 SASEGT. This CDR3 has 15 residues. This CDR3 reads CASSALAGGPDTQYF. DNA for the CDR3: TGTGCCAGCAGTGCACTAGCGGGGGGGCCCGATACGCAGTATTTT.

This clone was seen more than once but under ten times. V is TRBV10-2 and J is TRBJ2-7, with 9 bases aligning to TRBD1. Unmatched junction bases numbered 2, after V lost 7 bases and J lost 4 bases. The CDR3 length is 12 residues. Germline CDR1 is WSHSY and CDR2 is SAAADI. The CDR3 here is CASTTGGYEQYF. The CDR3 region has the DNA TGCGCCAGCACGACAGGGGGTTACGAGCAGTACTTC.

The V and J genes are TRBV2 and TRBJ2-3; TRBD2 aligns across 9 bases. The CDR3 is made up of 16 amino acids. The V and J ends lost 6 bases and 2 bases, in that order; junction bases with no gene match: 9. The germline V gene encodes CDR1 SNHLY and CDR2 FYNNEI. CDR3 region: CASRPKTSGNTDTQYF. CDR3 sequence (DNA): TGTGCCAGCAGACCCAAGACTAGCGGTAACACAGATACGCAGTATTTT.

In DNA, the CDR3 is TGTGCCAGCAGTTCCGGGAGGGACCTTAATGAGCAGTTCTTC. Protein product: CASSSGRDLNEQFF. The J gene is TRBJ2-1, the V gene TRBV28, with 8 bases aligning to TRBD2. The CDR3 loop spans 14 amino acids. V lost 4 bases, J lost 7 bases, and 6 bases stayed unmatched. The germline CDR1 and CDR2 sequences are MDHEN and SYDVKM. The whole variable domain, remainder taken from reference TRBV28 and TRBJ2-1, is DVKVTQSSRYLVKRTGEKVFLECVQDMDHENMFWYRQDPGLGLRLIYFSYDVKMKEKGDIPEGYSVSREKKERFSLILESASTNQTSMYLCASSSGRDLNEQFFGPGTRLTVL.

CDR3 DNA sequence: TGTGCCATCTGTTATGGGACAGGGGAGAATTCACCCCTCCACTTT. Amino acid sequence: CAICYGTGENSPLHF. The chain carries TRBV27 and TRBJ1-6; 10 nucleotides agree with TRBD1. V shed 10 bases, J shed 7 bases, and the junction held 10 bases outside the gene matches. This CDR3 spans 15 amino acids. CDR1 and CDR2 (germline): MNHEY, SMNVEV (reference sequence).

This chain uses TRBV6-6 with TRBJ2-1; 9 nucleotides line up with TRBD2. There are 16 residues in the CDR3. Germline lookup yields CDR1 MNHNY and CDR2 SVGAGI (reference sequence). V lost 7 bases, J lost 3 bases, and 10 bases stayed unmatched. The CDR3 DNA follows: TGTGCCAGCAACCCTCGCGGGGGGGTCTTCTACAATGAGCAGTTCTTC. Translated: CASNPRGGVFYNEQFF.

The chain employs TRBV7-9 and TRBJ1-4; a weak D match, TRBD1 (5 bases). Trimming cost V 1 base and J 4 bases, with 10 bases left between them. The CDR3 has 15 residues. The germline V gene has CDR1 SEHNR and CDR2 FQNEAQ (reference sequence). The CDR3 spells CASSLGGSFNEKLFF. In DNA form, the CDR3 reads TGTGCCAGCAGCTTAGGGGGCAGCTTTAATGAAAAACTGTTTTTT.

The chain has TRBV30 and TRBJ2-7; D is possibly TRBD1 (5 bases). Germline CDR1 GTSNPN, CDR2 SVGIG (reference sequence). CDR3 length: 12 residues. Trimming pared 2 bases from V and 7 bases from J, leaving 12 bases between. The CDR3 nucleotides are TGTGCCTGGAGTTTCCCAGGGTGGGAGCAGTACTTC. It yields the protein CAWSFPGWEQYF.

The chain couples TRBV28 to TRBJ1-4; TRBD1 might be the D (5 bases). Germline V CDR1 and CDR2: MDHEN, SYDVKM. The CDR3 is 13 amino acids. Trimming stripped 3 bases from V and 7 bases from J, with 9 bases between. The DNA of the CDR3 is TGTGCCAGCAGTTTCGTTCAGGGTGAAAAACTGTTTTTT. The encoded protein is CASSFVQGEKLFF.

The rearrangement uses TRBV9 and TRBJ2-5; D is unresolved. Germline assignment: CDR1 SGDLS and CDR2 YYNGEE. V was shortened by 2 bases and J by 1 base, with 6 bases between the two germline ends. The CDR3 is made up of 13 amino acids. In DNA, the CDR3 is TGTGCCAGCAGCGTTGCTAGCCAAGAGACCCAGTACTTC. Its protein product is CASSVASQETQYF.

CDR3 sequence: CASSVGPRTPLHF. CDR3 DNA: TGTGCCAGCAGCGTAGGGCCGAGGACACCCCTCCACTTT. This chain uses TRBV9 with TRBJ1-6, with no clear D. This CDR3 comprises 13 residues. From germline, CDR1 is SGDLS and CDR2 YYNGEE. The V end was cut by 0 bases, the J end by 11 bases, with 9 bases between.

The chain employs TRBV7-2 and TRBJ1-1; a weak D match, TRBD1 (5 bases). V dropped 6 bases and J dropped 1 base, with 12 bases sitting between them. The CDR3 sequence is 14 residues long. The germline gives CDR1 SGHTA, CDR2 FQGNSA. DNA of the CDR3: TGTGCCAGCAGTGGGGGGGTCAGGAACACTGAAGCTTTCTTT. Its translation: CASSGGVRNTEAFF. The full variable domain, with the rest looked up from reference TRBV7-2 and TRBJ1-1, is GAGVSQSPSNKVTEKGKDVELRCDPISGHTALYWYRQSLGQGLEFLIYFQGNSAPDKSGLPSDRFSAERTGGSVSTLTIQRTQQEDSAVYLCASSGGVRNTEAFFGQGTRLTVV.

The genes are TRBV29-1 and TRBJ2-6, with D uncertain. CDR1 is SQVTM, CDR2 ANQGSEA, per germline. This CDR3 comprises 15 residues. With 3 bases removed from V and 2 bases from J, the gap between germline ends came to 11 bases. CDR3 coding DNA: TGCAGCGTTGATTCGAGAGGTGCTGGGGCCAACGTCCTGACTTTC. Encoded protein: CSVDSRGAGANVLTF.

The V call is TRBV30, the J call TRBJ2-3; 12 bases fit TRBD2. J lost 3 bases, V lost 4 bases, and 11 bases had no gene match. This CDR3 is 17 amino acids long. Per germline, CDR1 GTSNPN and CDR2 SVGIG (reference sequence). CDR3 loop: CAWTGLAGGLSTDTQYF. CDR3 DNA sequence: TGTGCCTGGACGGGGCTAGCGGGGGGGCTGAGTACAGATACGCAGTATTTT. The whole variable domain, filled in from reference TRBV30 and TRBJ2-3, reads SQTIHQWPATLVQPVGSPLSLECTVEGTSNPNLYWYRQAAGRGLQLLFYSVGIGQISSEVPQNLSASRPQDRQFILSSKKLLLSDSGFYLCAWTGLAGGLSTDTQYFGPGTRLTVL.

The table lists this clone with a count of one. The DNA for the CDR3 is TGCGCCAGCAGCCAACTCCTTTCGGATCAGCCCCAGCATTTT. Its translation: CASSQLLSDQPQHF. The chain combines TRBV4-3 with TRBJ1-5; D is undetermined. Looked up from germline, CDR1 is LGHNA and CDR2 is YSLEER. V was pared by 2 bases and J by 5 bases, with 10 bases between. This CDR3 is built from 14 residues.